The source of this T cell receptor (beta chain) is a study of post-analysis software for immune sequencing data. Study background: Secondary progressive, relapsing-remitting and progressive-relapsing multiple sclerosis were among the included disease courses. Study conclusions and caveats: Samples from one preparation batch, clustered by F measure, grouped strongly together. Five or six TRBV segments (TRBV5-6, TRBV5-1 and TRBV20-1 among them) occurred more frequently in patients than in controls. Diversity measured as normalized Chao1 was significantly lower in multiple sclerosis patients than in controls.

Unique molecular identifiers were built into the TCR beta cDNA libraries. Each sample of about 0.95 to 11 million input T cells yielded 500,000 or so cDNA molecules, so each molecule approximated one T cell. TCRdb re-called the PCR reads through MiXCR, storing one row per CDR3 protein. The sample shows about 540,000 distinct CDR3 sequences, about a third of them seen only once. The germline V gene has CDR1 LNHDA and CDR2 SQIVND (reference sequence). Trimming removed 5 bases from V and 0 bases from J, with 9 bases in between. The CDR3 extends over 14 amino acids. On this clonotype itself: Its antigen is unknown.

The TCR sequence derives from a girl aged 2-17 years with multiple sclerosis. The sequenced sample consisted of blood. This chain uses TRBV19 with TRBJ2-3; D call uncertain. CDR3 amino acids: CASSLPDSTDTQYF. As DNA, the CDR3 is TGTGCCAGTAGTCTCCCGGACAGCACAGATACGCAGTATTTT.